What follows describes a single T cell receptor beta chain. The data are from a study of immune characterization of retroperitoneal liposarcoma. From germline, CDR1 is MNHGY and CDR2 SVAAGI. Germline trimming cut 4 bases from V and 1 base from J; bases unmatched to any gene: 3. The CDR3 has 15 amino acids. One entry per CDR3 protein results from TCRdb running MiXCR on the PCR reads. The sample yields over 6,500 distinct CDR3 sequences, more than 35% seen once. The sample taken for sequencing was tumor tissue. The chain is built from TRBV6-9 and TRBJ2-3; 9 positions agree with TRBD2. This receptor was identified in a male donor with retroperitoneal liposarcoma. The CDR3 protein is CASSLGLAGTDTQYF. The CDR3 DNA follows: TGTGCCAGCAGTTTGGGACTAGCTGGCACAGATACGCAGTATTTT.